These 20 T cell receptor beta chains were sequenced from one sample in a study of shared clonotypes between healthy human individuals. Naive CD8 populations comprised CD45RO-negative cells positively selected for CCR7, excluding terminally differentiated effector memory CD45RA+ cells. This table comes from immunoSEQ multiplex PCR, and its TCRdb copy is limited to in-frame clones, with some not included. The repertoire includes some 740,000 clones, roughly 92% of them detected once, and about 24% sits in the top ten. The sample taken for sequencing was naive CD8+ T cells sorted from blood. The source of these receptors is a young man in good health.

This chain joins TRBV7-2 and TRBJ1-1, with a weak D call TRBD1 (5 bases). Germline V gene data show CDR1 as SGHTA and CDR2 as FQGNSA. V gave up 3 bases and J gave up 5 bases, with 13 bases separating them. CDR3 length equals 14 residues. The CDR3: CASSFLQGYTEAFF. The CDR3 nucleotides read TGTGCCAGCAGCTTCCTGCAGGGTTATACTGAAGCTTTCTTT.

The CDR3 is CASSLAGQGVSPLHF. CDR3 coding DNA: TGTGCCAGCAGCTTGGCCGGACAGGGAGTCTCACCCCTCCACTTT. This rearrangement joins TRBV5-6 to TRBJ1-6; TRBD1 matches 8 bases. J lost 10 bases, V lost 0 bases, and 6 bases had no gene match. Germline loops: CDR1 SGHDT, CDR2 YYEEEE. The CDR3 contains 15 residues.

This chain connects TRBV12-5 to TRBJ2-3; D assignment may be TRBD1 or TRBD2 (5 bases each). This CDR3 is built from 13 residues. Trimming stripped 6 bases from V and 0 bases from J, with 7 bases between. CDR1 and CDR2 (germline): LGHNT, FRNRAP. The DNA for the CDR3 is TGTGCTAGTGGCTGGGACAGCACAGATACGCAGTATTTT. It encodes CASGWDSTDTQYF.

At least ten counts were recorded for this clone. Other DNA sequences of this sample code for an identical CDR3. The CDR3 DNA sequence: TGTGCCAGCAGCTTGGGCAGGGGCGAAGCTTTCTTT. This gives the protein CASSLGRGEAFF. J is TRBJ1-1 and V is TRBV7-9, with D tentatively TRBD1 (6 bases). This CDR3 region has 12 residues. Germline V gene lookup returns CDR1 SEHNR and CDR2 FQNEAQ (reference sequence). V was pared by 3 bases and J by 8 bases, with 10 bases between. Variable domain in full (rest from reference TRBV7-9 and TRBJ1-1): DTGVSQNPRHKITKRGQNVTFRCDPISEHNRLYWYRQTLGQGPEFLTYFQNEAQLEKSRLLSDRFSAERPKGSFSTLEIQRTEQGDSAMYLCASSLGRGEAFFGQGTRLTVV.

A note on this clone: Its ends do not fully match the called genes, so a read error is possible. The genes are TRBV7-8 and TRBJ1-5; D possibly corresponds to TRBD1 (5 bases). Germline V lookup: CDR1 SGHVS, CDR2 FQNEAQ. The CDR3 runs 12 residues. CDR3 amino acids: CASSLGDEAQHF. In nucleotides, the CDR3 is TGTGCCAGCAGTTTAGGGGACGAGGCCCAGCATTTT.

V and J are TRBV11-3 and TRBJ2-1; D is tentatively TRBD1 or TRBD2 (5 bases each). CDR3 size: 13 residues. Germline CDR1 SGHNT, CDR2 YENEEA. Trimming took off 5 bases at V and 6 bases at J, with 11 bases between the two ends. For the CDR3, the DNA is TGTGCCAGCAGCCCTAGAGGGGTCAATGAGCAGTTCTTC. This sequence encodes CASSPRGVNEQFF.

This chain links TRBV7-8 with TRBJ2-2; TRBD1 matches at 7 bases. Germline trimming cut 5 bases from V and 1 base from J; bases unmatched to any gene: 10. The CDR3 covers 17 residues. Germline lookup yields CDR1 SGHVS and CDR2 FQNEAQ. CDR3 in amino acids: CASSETPGTENTGELFF. Written as DNA, the CDR3 is TGTGCCAGCAGCGAGACTCCCGGGACAGAGAACACCGGGGAGCTGTTTTTT. Combining the CDR3 with reference TRBV7-8 and TRBJ2-2 gives the whole variable domain GAGVSQSPRYKVAKRGQDVALRCDPISGHVSLFWYQQALGQGPEFLTYFQNEAQLDKSGLPSDRFFAERPEGSVSTLKIQRTQQEDSAVYLCASSETPGTENTGELFFGEGSRLTVL.

This chain joins TRBV19 and TRBJ2-3, with TRBD2 matching over 9 bases. Germline loops: CDR1 LNHDA, CDR2 SQIVND (reference sequence). The CDR3 spans 15 residues. V shed 6 bases, J shed 4 bases, and the junction held 8 bases outside the gene matches. The CDR3 DNA follows: TGTGCCAGTAGCCACCTAGCGGGAAGGGCAGATACGCAGTATTTT. Translating gives CASSHLAGRADTQYF. Full variable domain (missing parts from reference TRBV19 and TRBJ2-3): DGGITQSPKYLFRKEGQNVTLSCEQNLNHDAMYWYRQDPGQGLRLIYYSQIVNDFQKGDIAEGYSVSREKKESFPLTVTSAQKNPTAFYLCASSHLAGRADTQYFGPGTRLTVL.

This CDR3 is CASSQVLIAAETQYF. The CDR3 nucleotides are TGCGCCAGCAGCCAAGTGCTAATAGCGGCGGAGACCCAGTACTTC. The chain links TRBV4-1 to TRBJ2-5, with D maybe TRBD2 (6 bases). This CDR3 region has 15 residues. Germline V gene data show CDR1 as MGHRA and CDR2 as YSYEKL. The V end was cut by 1 base, the J end by 5 bases, with 14 bases between.

The chain carries TRBV5-4 and TRBJ2-5; D remains unclear. The ends were cut back, 5 bases at V and 1 base at J, with 9 bases in the middle. The CDR3 is 13 residues long. Germline-derived CDR1 and CDR2 are SGHNT and YYREEE (reference sequence). The CDR3 region is CASRSAPQETQYF. As DNA, the CDR3 is TGTGCCAGCAGAAGTGCACCCCAAGAGACCCAGTACTTC.

V gene TRBV29-1 combines with J gene TRBJ2-1; tentatively, D is TRBD1 or TRBD2 (5 bases each). V gave up 7 bases and J gave up 9 bases, with 13 bases separating them. This CDR3 contains 11 residues. Per germline, CDR1 SQVTM and CDR2 ANQGSEA. The CDR3 coding sequence is TGCAGCGCTCACGGGGCTGGTGAGCAGTTCTTC. Translated, it gives CSAHGAGEQFF.

The genes are TRBV7-9 and TRBJ2-3; the match to TRBD2 covers 10 bases. Germline CDR1 SEHNR, CDR2 FQNEAQ (reference sequence). The CDR3 runs 16 residues. V lost 3 bases to trimming and J lost 1 base; unmatched junction nucleotides: 4. CDR3 sequence: CASSFPLAGGTDTQYF. DNA of the CDR3: TGTGCCAGCAGCTTTCCCCTAGCGGGAGGCACAGATACGCAGTATTTT.

This clone showed up just a few times. This chain connects TRBV5-1 to TRBJ2-1; tentative D call: TRBD2 (6 bases). Per the germline V gene, CDR1 is SGHRS and CDR2 is YFSETQ. Trimming pared 0 bases from V and 8 bases from J, leaving 15 bases between. This CDR3 is built from 15 residues. CDR3 amino acids: CASSLGGGVRHEQFF. CDR3 DNA sequence: TGCGCCAGCAGCTTGGGGGGCGGGGTTCGCCATGAGCAGTTCTTC.

The J gene is TRBJ2-2, the V gene TRBV5-1, with D perhaps assigned TRBD1 or TRBD2 (5 bases each). This CDR3 contains 16 residues. Germline V gene lookup returns CDR1 SGHRS and CDR2 YFSETQ. Deletions cut 3 bases from V and 4 bases from J, with 16 bases between. CDR3 DNA: TGCGCCAGCAGCTGGACACACCGGGACGGCACCGGGGAGCTGTTTTTT. It encodes CASSWTHRDGTGELFF.

The genes are TRBV18 and TRBJ1-1; D uncertain. V lost 3 bases to trimming and J lost 6 bases, with 8 bases between them. Germline V lookup: CDR1 KGHSH, CDR2 LQKENI. The CDR3 spans 12 residues. Here the CDR3 DNA reads TGTGCCAGCTCACCGGGCGCACCTGAAGCTTTCTTT. This gives the protein CASSPGAPEAFF.

The V and J genes are TRBV7-6 and TRBJ2-2; 8 positions agree with TRBD1. This CDR3 spans 15 amino acids. Germline loops: CDR1 SGHVS, CDR2 FNYEAQ. V lost 4 bases to trimming and J lost 4 bases; unmatched junction nucleotides: 5. CDR3: CASSSQGAGTGELFF. For the CDR3, the DNA is TGTGCCAGCAGCTCGCAGGGGGCGGGCACCGGGGAGCTGTTTTTT.

V and J are TRBV10-2 and TRBJ2-7, with 7 bases lining up with TRBD2. Germline CDR1 is WSHSY and CDR2 is SAAADI. This CDR3 contains 14 residues. V lost 6 bases to trimming and J lost 2 bases; unmatched junction nucleotides: 7. In DNA form, the CDR3 reads TGCGCCAGCAGACCTCAGGGAGGGCCCTACGAGCAGTACTTC. It specifies CASRPQGGPYEQYF.

This chain joins TRBV9 and TRBJ2-4; a weak D match, TRBD2 (6 bases). The CDR3 runs to 16 residues. Germline CDR1 and CDR2: SGDLS and YYNGEE. V gave up 2 bases and J gave up 0 bases, with 12 bases separating them. CDR3 loop: CASSVDLGLAKNIQYF. The CDR3 DNA reads as TGTGCCAGCAGCGTGGATTTGGGACTAGCCAAAAACATTCAGTACTTC. Full variable domain (remainder filled in from reference TRBV9 and TRBJ2-4): DSGVTQTPKHLITATGQRVTLRCSPRSGDLSVYWYQQSLDQGLQFLIQYYNGEERAKGNILERFSAQQFPDLHSELNLSSLELGDSALYFCASSVDLGLAKNIQYFGAGTRLSVL.

This clone has just one count. The junction departs from germline at one end; a sequencing error may be responsible. The chain is built from TRBV2 and TRBJ1-4, with 7 bases fitting TRBD1. This CDR3 is 20 amino acids long. Germline CDR1 SNHLY, CDR2 FYNNEI. The CDR3 spells CASREGQDQSTASPNEKLFF. CDR3 nucleotides: TGTGCCAGCAGAGAAGGACAGGACCAGTCGACGGCCTCGCCTAATGAAAAACTGTTTTTT.

This chain connects TRBV5-6 to TRBJ2-7; D may be TRBD1 (5 bases). The CDR3 loop spans 14 amino acids. V lost 0 bases and J lost 3, with 10 bases in between. The V gene's germline CDR1 is SGHDT and CDR2 YYEEEE. The CDR3 DNA reads TGTGCCAGCAGCTTGGGTGCAGGGAACTACGAGCAGTACTTC. It specifies CASSLGAGNYEQYF.